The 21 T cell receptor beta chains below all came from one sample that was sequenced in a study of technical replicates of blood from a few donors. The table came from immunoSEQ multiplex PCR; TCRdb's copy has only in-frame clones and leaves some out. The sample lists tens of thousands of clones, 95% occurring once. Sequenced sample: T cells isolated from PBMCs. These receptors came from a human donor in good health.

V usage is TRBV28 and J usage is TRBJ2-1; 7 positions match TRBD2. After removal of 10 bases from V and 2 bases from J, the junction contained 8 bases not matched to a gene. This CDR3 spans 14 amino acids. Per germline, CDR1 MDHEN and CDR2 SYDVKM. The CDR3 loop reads CATLAEVTYNEQFF. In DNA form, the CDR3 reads TGTGCCACCCTAGCGGAAGTAACCTACAATGAGCAGTTCTTC.

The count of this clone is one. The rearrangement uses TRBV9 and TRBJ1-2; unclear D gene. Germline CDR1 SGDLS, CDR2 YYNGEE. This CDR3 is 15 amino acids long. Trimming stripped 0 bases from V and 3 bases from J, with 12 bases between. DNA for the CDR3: TGTGCCAGCAGCGTAGTTAGCCCCGATGACTATGGCTACACCTTC. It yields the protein CASSVVSPDDYGYTF.

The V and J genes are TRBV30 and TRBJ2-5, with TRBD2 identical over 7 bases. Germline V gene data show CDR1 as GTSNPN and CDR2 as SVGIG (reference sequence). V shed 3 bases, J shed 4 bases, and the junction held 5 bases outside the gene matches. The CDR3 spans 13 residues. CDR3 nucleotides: TGTGCCTGGAGCATAGCGGGTGGAGAGACCCAGTACTTC. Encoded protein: CAWSIAGGETQYF. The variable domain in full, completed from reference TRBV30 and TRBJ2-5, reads SQTIHQWPATLVQPVGSPLSLECTVEGTSNPNLYWYRQAAGRGLQLLFYSVGIGQISSEVPQNLSASRPQDRQFILSSKKLLLSDSGFYLCAWSIAGGETQYFGPGTRLLVL.

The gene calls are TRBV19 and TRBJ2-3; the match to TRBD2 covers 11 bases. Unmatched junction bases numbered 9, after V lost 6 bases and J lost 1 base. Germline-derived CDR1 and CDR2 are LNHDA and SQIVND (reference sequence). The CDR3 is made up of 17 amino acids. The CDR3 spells CASRRASGGPRTDTQYF. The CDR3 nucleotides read TGTGCCAGTAGGAGGGCTAGCGGGGGGCCCCGCACAGATACGCAGTATTTT.

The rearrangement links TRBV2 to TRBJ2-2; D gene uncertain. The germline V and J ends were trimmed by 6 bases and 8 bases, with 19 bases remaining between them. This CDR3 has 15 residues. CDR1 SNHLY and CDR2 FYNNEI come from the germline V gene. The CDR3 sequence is CASRIPGNEYGELFF. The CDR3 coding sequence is TGTGCCAGCAGGATACCGGGTAACGAATATGGGGAGCTGTTTTTT.

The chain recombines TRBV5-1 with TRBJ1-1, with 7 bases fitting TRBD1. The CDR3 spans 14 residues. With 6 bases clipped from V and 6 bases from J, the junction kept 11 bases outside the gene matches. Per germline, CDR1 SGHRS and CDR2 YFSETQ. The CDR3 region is CASTWDSPKSEAFF. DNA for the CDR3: TGCGCCAGCACCTGGGACAGCCCTAAATCTGAAGCTTTCTTT.

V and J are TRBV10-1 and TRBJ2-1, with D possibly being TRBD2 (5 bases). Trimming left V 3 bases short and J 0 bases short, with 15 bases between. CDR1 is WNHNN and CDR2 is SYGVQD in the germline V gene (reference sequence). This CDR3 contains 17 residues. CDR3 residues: CASSDSRAASSYNEQFF. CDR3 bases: TGCGCCAGCAGTGACTCGCGGGCGGCCAGCTCCTACAATGAGCAGTTCTTC.

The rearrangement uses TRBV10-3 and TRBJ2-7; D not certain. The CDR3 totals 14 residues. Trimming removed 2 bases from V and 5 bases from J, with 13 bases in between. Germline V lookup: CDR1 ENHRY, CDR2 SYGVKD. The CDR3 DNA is TGTGCCATCAGTGAGCGGGTTCGTTTCGACGAGCAGTACTTC. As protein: CAISERVRFDEQYF.

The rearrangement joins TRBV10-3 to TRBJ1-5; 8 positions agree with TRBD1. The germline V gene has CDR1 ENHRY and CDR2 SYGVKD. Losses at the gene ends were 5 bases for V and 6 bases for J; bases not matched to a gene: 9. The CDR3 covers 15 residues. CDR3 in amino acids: CAISKTGGVGQPQHF. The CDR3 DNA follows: TGTGCCATCAGTAAAACAGGGGGGGTTGGTCAGCCCCAGCATTTT.

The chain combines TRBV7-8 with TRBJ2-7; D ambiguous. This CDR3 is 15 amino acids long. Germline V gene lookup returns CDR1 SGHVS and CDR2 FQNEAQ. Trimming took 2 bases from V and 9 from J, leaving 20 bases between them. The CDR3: CASSLKWVARTAQYF. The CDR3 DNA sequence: TGTGCCAGCAGCTTAAAGTGGGTAGCCCGTACGGCGCAGTACTTC.

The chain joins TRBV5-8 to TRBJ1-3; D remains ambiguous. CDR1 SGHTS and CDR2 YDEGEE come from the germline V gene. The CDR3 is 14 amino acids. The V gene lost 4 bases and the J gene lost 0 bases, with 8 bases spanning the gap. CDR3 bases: TGTGCCAGCAGCAGAGTAAGCTCTGGAAACACCATATATTTT. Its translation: CASSRVSSGNTIYF.

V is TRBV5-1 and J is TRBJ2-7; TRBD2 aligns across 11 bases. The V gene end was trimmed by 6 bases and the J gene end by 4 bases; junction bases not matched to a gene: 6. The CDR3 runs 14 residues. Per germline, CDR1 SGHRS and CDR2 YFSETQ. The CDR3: CASNPGLAEYEQYF. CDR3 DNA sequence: TGCGCCAGCAACCCGGGACTAGCGGAGTACGAGCAGTACTTC. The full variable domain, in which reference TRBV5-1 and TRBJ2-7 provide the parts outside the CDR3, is KAGVTQTPRYLIKTRGQQVTLSCSPISGHRSVSWYQQTPGQGLQFLFEYFSETQRNKGNFPGRFSGRQFSNSRSEMNVSTLELGDSALYLCASNPGLAEYEQYFGPGTRLTVT.

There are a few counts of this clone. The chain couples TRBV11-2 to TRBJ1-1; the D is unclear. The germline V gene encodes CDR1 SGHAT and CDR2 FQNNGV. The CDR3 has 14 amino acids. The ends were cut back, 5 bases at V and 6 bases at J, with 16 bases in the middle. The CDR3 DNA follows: TGTGCCAGCAGCCCCACTCATGCCCCCGCTGAAGCTTTCTTT. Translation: CASSPTHAPAEAFF.

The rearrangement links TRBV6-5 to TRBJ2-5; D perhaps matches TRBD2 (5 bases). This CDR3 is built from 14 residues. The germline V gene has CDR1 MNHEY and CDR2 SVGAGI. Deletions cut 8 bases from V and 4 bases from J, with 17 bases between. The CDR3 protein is CASGRETSGETQYF. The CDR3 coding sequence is TGTGCCAGCGGACGGGAAACTTCGGGAGAGACCCAGTACTTC.

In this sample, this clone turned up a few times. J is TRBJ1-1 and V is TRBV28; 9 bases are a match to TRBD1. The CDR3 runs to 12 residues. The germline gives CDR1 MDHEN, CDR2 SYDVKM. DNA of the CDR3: TGTGCTTCGGGACAGGGGAACACTGAAGCTTTCTTT. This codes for CASGQGNTEAFF.

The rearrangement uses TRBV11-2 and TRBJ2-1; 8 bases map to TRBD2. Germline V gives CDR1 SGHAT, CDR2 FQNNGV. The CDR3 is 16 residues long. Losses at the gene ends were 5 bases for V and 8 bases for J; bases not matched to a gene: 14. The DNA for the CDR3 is TGTGCCAGCAGCACTCAGCGGGAGTCACCCTGGGATGAGCAGTTCTTC. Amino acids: CASSTQRESPWDEQFF.

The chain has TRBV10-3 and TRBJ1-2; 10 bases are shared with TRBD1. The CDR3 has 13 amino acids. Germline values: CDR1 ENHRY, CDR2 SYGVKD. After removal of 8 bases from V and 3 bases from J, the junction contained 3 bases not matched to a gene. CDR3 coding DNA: TGTGCCATCCCGGGACAGGGGTACTATGGCTACACCTTC. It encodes CAIPGQGYYGYTF.

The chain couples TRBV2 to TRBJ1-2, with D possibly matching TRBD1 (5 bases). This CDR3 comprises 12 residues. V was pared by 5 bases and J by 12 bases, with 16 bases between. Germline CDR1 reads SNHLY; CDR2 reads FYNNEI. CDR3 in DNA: TGTGCCAGCAGTCCTACCGACAGACCTAACACCTTC. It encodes CASSPTDRPNTF. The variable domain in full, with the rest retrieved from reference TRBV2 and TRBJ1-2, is EPEVTQTPSHQVTQMGQEVILRCVPISNHLYFYWYRQILGQKVEFLVSFYNNEISEKSEIFDDQFSVERPDGSNFTLKIRSTKLEDSAMYFCASSPTDRPNTFGSGTRLTVV.

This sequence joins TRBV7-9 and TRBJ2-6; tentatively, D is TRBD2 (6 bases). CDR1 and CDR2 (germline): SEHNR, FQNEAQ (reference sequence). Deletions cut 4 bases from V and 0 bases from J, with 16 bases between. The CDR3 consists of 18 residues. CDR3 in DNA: TGTGCCAGCAGCTCCGCGGGGACTGCCAGCTCTGGGGCCAACGTCCTGACTTTC. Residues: CASSSAGTASSGANVLTF.

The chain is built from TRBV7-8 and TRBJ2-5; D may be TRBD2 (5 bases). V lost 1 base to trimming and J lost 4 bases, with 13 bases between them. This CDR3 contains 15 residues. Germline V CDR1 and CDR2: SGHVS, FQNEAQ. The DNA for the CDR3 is TGTGCCAGCAGCTTAGAACGGGGATGGGGAGAGACCCAGTACTTC. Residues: CASSLERGWGETQYF.

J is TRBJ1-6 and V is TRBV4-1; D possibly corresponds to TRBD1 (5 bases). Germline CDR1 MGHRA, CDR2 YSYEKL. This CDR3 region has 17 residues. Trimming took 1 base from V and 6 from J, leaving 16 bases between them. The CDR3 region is CASSQAQGMGLNSPLHF. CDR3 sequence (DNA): TGCGCCAGCAGCCAAGCGCAGGGAATGGGGCTTAATTCACCCCTCCACTTT.